The TCR beta chain described here comes from a study of shared clonotypes between healthy human individuals (dated by TCRdb to the early 2020s). About the study as a whole: Three men and two women, aged 18 to 49 years, made up the cohort. For each donor, three plates each were used for CD4 naive and CD4 memory, two plates were used for CD8 naive, and one plate was used for CD8 memory. Each donor's leukapheresis produced roughly between roughly 0.85 and 9.5 billion PBMCs. To increase sequencing depth and limit assay-specific biases, different laboratories used diverse techniques to prepare libraries and sequence TCR repertoires. To estimate repertoire size and how much clonotype sharing occurs between individuals, the study deeply sequenced the blood TCR repertoires of several healthy adults.

Notes on this clone: Its specific antigen is unknown. There are no base qualities to consult, and no much larger clone falls within one base.

The donors were healthy, HIV-negative adults with no recently reported acute infections or vaccinations. Only Caucasian adults living in Nashville, Tennessee, USA were represented among the donors. CD4+ T cells were enriched by magnetic negative selection; naive cells were then positively selected on CD45RA, and the negative fraction formed the memory subset. Blood was obtained by leukapheresis, after which PBMCs were separated by Ficoll-Histopaque density gradient centrifugation and cryopreserved in liquid nitrogen vapor phase. Analytical flow cytometry was used to check the purity and quantity of every magnetically sorted T cell population. Genomic DNA was isolated from every sorted fraction and measured by UV absorbance on a Nanodrop 2000c. Using the deep immunoSEQ assay, multiplex PCR amplified TCR CDR3 regions from genomic DNA. For each cell subset, the extracted genomic DNA was distributed evenly across all wells of several immunoSEQ 96-well plates, and each plate served as one replicate. For sorted subsets, each replicate PCR was loaded with roughly 0.2 ug genomic DNA, equivalent to some 31,000 T cell genomes. Purified libraries were measured with a Qubit 3.0 fluorometer, size-checked on a Bioanalyzer 2100, and measured again with the KAPA Library Quantification kit. Each immunoSEQ 96-well plate was sequenced on its own single-read 150-cycle Illumina NextSeq 550 flow cell. On the study's bioinformatics: Because the immunoSEQ output held only junctional sequences and lacked quality scores, the filtering could not match the filtering applied to full-length reads. To assign V/J genes and CDR3, sequences were annotated against IMGT germline references using PyIR, a Python wrapper for IgBLAST v1.9. Any read was removed if the V/J assignment was weak (E-value above 1e-6), the CDR3 was missing, or the read contained stop codons, out-of-frame junctions, or ambiguous translated residues. V3J clonotypes were defined as sequences sharing the same inferred V gene, J gene, and CDR3 amino acid sequence. Percentage overlap between repertoires was calculated by dividing the number of shared unique clonotypes by the size of the smaller repertoire. Richness of each repertoire was evaluated using RTK rarefaction, the Chao1 estimator, and Recon v2.1 estimates of unobserved clonotypes. OLGA was used to compute generation probabilities for all TCRbeta clonotypes that the gDNA method yielded from a few donors. In its TCRdb copy, this immuneACCESS table keeps in-frame sequences only and misses some clones. Where compared with another copy, unresolved V genes explain less than half of these, and the others have no known cause. V, J and clone size derive from that table, while D and trimming were established from the DNA sequence. The sample yields roughly 1 million clones; around 74% were counted once. 1.4% to 1.5% of the sample is taken by the ten largest.

Study-wide findings and limitations: Sampling was limited to blood, and TCR repertoires in tissue likely differ from TCR repertoires in blood. Clonotypes shared by all four sorted-subset donors showed higher generation probabilities than non-shared clonotypes. Even with the large sequencing depth, rarefaction of the sorted-subset datasets indicated that sequencing was incomplete. Larger estimated clonotype richness was generally found for naive subsets than for memory subsets. The small number of donors limited the genetic and exposure-history diversity represented. About 4.5% of naive CD4, 3.5% of naive CD8, 2% to 2.5% of memory CD4, and about 0.4% of memory CD8 clonotypes were shared across a few donors. Based on pairwise subsampling, the degree of clonotype sharing among donors was expected to be affected by sequencing depth.

V lost 0 bases and J lost 5 bases; the stretch between them is 10 bases long. Via the germline V gene, CDR1 is MGHRA and CDR2 YSYEKL. Spanning cysteine to phenylalanine, the CDR3 consists of 14 amino acids. Only the CDR3 DNA stays, 42 bases, in frame from base 1. What was sequenced was memory CD4+ T cells sorted from blood. Interpreted using the paper, the cell subset or site label stands for: CD45RA-negative fraction. The receptor's source is a man younger than 30 in good health. The receptor chain draws on TRBV4-1 and TRBJ2-5, with the D gene uncertain. The DNA sequence is given as TGCGCCAGCAGCCAAGATGGCAGGTGGGAGACCCAGTACTTC. The resulting protein is CASSQDGRWETQYF.